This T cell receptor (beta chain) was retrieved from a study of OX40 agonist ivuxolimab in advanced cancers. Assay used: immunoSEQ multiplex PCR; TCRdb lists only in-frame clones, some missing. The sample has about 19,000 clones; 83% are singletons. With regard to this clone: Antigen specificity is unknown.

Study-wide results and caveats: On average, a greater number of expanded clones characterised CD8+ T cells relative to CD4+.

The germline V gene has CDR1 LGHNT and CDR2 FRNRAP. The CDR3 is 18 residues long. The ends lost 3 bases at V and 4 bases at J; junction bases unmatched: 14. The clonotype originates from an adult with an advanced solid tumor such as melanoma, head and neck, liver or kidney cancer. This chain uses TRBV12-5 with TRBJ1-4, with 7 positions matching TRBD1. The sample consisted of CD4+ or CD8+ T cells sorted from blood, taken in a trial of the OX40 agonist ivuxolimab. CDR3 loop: CASGFLQGTLPFNEKLFF. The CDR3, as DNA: TGTGCTAGTGGTTTCCTACAGGGGACTCTGCCCTTTAATGAAAAACTGTTTTTT.